This TCR beta chain was documented in a study of CD8 T cells in ankylosing spondylitis (dated by TCRdb to between 2016 and 2019). Broadly, across the study: To find TCR variants linked to disease, the study profiled T cell receptor beta repertoires in ankylosing spondylitis patients and healthy donors. Samples of peripheral blood were taken, and for ankylosing spondylitis patients, synovial fluid was collected as well. The whole study cohort included over a hundred healthy donors and about two dozen ankylosing spondylitis patients.

What the research found in general, with its limitations: The disease-linked clones were reported to be significantly enriched in matched synovial fluid samples from ankylosing spondylitis patients. Some motif variants had previously been reported in the synovial fluid and blood of reactive arthritis patients, which suggests shared mechanisms of disease initiation. In peripheral blood, the disease-linked clones were found at relatively low frequencies and had a CD8+ phenotype. Blood from ankylosing spondylitis patients appeared to be characterized by a TCR beta motif made up of under ten highly homologous amino acid variants.

This clonotype has at least ten counts. Its binding antigen is unknown. Base qualities are not recorded, but no much larger clone differs from it by a single base. TCRdb shows the sequencer as Illumina HiSeq 2500. TCR beta libraries were prepared by quantitative 5'-RACE with molecular barcodes. Processing in the source paper ran as follows. To identify disease-linked TCR variants, a new computational method was used, one built on a probabilistic model of VDJ rearrangement. The raw public data were reprocessed by TCRdb itself: fastp quality trimming at Q25, MiXCR clonotype calling, in-frame beta chains only. Rows with one shared CDR3 protein collapse into an entry with the most common genes and DNA. The V and J calls here are based on TCRdb, not the publication. The sample has 300,000 to 400,000 distinct CDR3 sequences on record, roughly 12% of them singletons. Jointly, the top ten make up 8% to 9.5% of the sample.

CDR3 length: 16 amino acids, cysteine to phenylalanine. Only the CDR3 DNA is retained, 48 bases long and in frame from the first base. The CDR1 and CDR2 encoded by the germline V gene are MDHEN and SYDVKM. The junction shows trimming of 5 bases on V and 5 bases on J, plus 22 bases between the germline ends. Sequencing was performed on blood, either unsorted or a sorted T cell fraction (not recorded which). This chain joins TRBV28 to TRBJ2-7, with the D call perhaps TRBD1 or TRBD2, each one matching 6 bases. This sequence originates from a female donor with ankylosing spondylitis or in good health (not recorded which). In nucleotides, the sequence is TGTGCCAGCAGTGGTCGCCGGGTCCCACGGGGGCACGAGCAGTACTTC. Translated, it reads CASSGRRVPRGHEQYF.